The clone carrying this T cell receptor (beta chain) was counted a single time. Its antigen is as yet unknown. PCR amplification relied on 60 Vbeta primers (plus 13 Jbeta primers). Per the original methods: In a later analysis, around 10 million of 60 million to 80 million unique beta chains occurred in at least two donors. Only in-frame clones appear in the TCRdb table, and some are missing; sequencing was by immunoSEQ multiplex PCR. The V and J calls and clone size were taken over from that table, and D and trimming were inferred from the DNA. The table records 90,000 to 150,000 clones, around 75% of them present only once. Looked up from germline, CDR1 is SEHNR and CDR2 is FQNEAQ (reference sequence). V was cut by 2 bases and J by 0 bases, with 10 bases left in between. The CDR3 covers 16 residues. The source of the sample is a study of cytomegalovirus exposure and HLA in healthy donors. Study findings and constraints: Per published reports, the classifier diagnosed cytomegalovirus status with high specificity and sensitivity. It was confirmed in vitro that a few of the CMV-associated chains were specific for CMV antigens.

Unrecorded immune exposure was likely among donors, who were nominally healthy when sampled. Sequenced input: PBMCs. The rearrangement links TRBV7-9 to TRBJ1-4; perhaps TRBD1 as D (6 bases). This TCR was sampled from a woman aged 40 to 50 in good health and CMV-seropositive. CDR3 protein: CASSLTQGPTNEKLFF. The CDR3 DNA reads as TGTGCCAGCAGCTTAACCCAGGGGCCAACTAATGAAAAACTGTTTTTT.